Listed below are T cell receptor beta chains from one sample, sequenced in a study of T cells in narcolepsy. Sequencing used immunoSEQ multiplex PCR; TCRdb keeps in-frame clones, though not all of them. The sample lists tens of thousands of clones; approximately 87% were seen once. The source material was memory (CD45RA-) CD4+ T cells from blood. The receptors come from a human donor in good health. Both conserved end residues are part of each CDR3. The D gene is left open where the match is weak. Clone size is stated in some rows and not others, as once, few, many or a class when expanded.

>.|TRBJ1-1|TRBV7-9|once
TGTGCCAGCAGCTCCCGAGGGCAGGTGGGCACTGAAGCTTTCTTT
CASSSRGQVGTEAFF
>.|TRBJ1-1|TRBV6-1|.
TGTGCCAGCAGTGGGCGGGCTGGGCAAAGGAACACTGAAGCTTTCTTT
CASSGRAGQRNTEAFF
>.|TRBJ1-6|TRBV28|once
TGTGCCAGCAGGCGTCCGGGACAAGGGGAAAATTCACCCCTCCACTTT
CASRRPGQGENSPLHF
>.|TRBJ2-1|TRBV5-4|.
TGTGCCAGCAGCTCGTTATTATCCAATGAGCAGTTCTTC
CASSSLLSNEQFF
>TRBD1|TRBJ2-2|TRBV5-1|once
TGCGCCAGCAGCTCGACGACAGGGGGTAACACCGGGGAGCTGTTTTTT
CASSSTTGGNTGELFF
>.|TRBJ1-3|TRBV5-1|.
TGCGCCAGCAGCTTCGACAACGGGTCTGGAAACACCATATATTTT
CASSFDNGSGNTIYF
>.|TRBJ1-1|TRBV6-5|.
TGTGCCAGCAGTTACAGGCATAGGAACACTGAAGCTTTCTTT
CASSYRHRNTEAFF
>TRBD1|TRBJ2-7|TRBV19|.
TGTGCCAGTAGTATTGGGACAGGGAGGAACGAGCAGTACTTC
CASSIGTGRNEQYF
>TRBD1|TRBJ2-1|TRBV11-3|.
TGTGCCAGCAGCTTTGGACAGGGGGGAAACCCAGCCTACAATGAGCAGTTCTTC
CASSFGQGGNPAYNEQFF
>.|TRBJ1-6|TRBV27|.
TGTGCCAGCAGCGTTACAGGGAGAACCAATTCACCCCTCCACTTT
CASSVTGRTNSPLHF
>TRBD1|TRBJ1-2|TRBV10-2|.
TGCGCCAGCAGTGAGACAGGGGGCTTTGGCTACACCTTC
CASSETGGFGYTF
>.|TRBJ2-7|TRBV2|.
TGTGCCAGCAGTGAAAGTGTGCCCTACGAGCAGTACTTC
CASSESVPYEQYF
>.|TRBJ1-1|TRBV9|.
TGTGCCAGCACCCAAATTGGACAGCTAAACACTGAAGCTTTCTTT
CASTQIGQLNTEAFF
>.|TRBJ2-3|TRBV30|.
TGTGCCTGGAGTACTCAGGGTTCTGAGCCAGATACGCAGTATTTT
CAWSTQGSEPDTQYF
>.|TRBJ2-7|TRBV7-9|.
TGTGCCAGCAGCCCCCCCGTGGGAGGCTTAAGGCTGCCCTCCTACGAGCAGTACTTC
CASSPPVGGLRLPSYEQYF
>.|TRBJ2-5|TRBV5-1|.
TGCGCCAGCAGCCTCAGGGTTCCAGAGACCCAGTACTTC
CASSLRVPETQYF
>.|TRBJ1-1|TRBV5-1|.
TGCGCCAGCCGTTCGTCTCTGTGGGACACTGAAGCTTTCTTT
CASRSSLWDTEAFF
>TRBD1|TRBJ1-1|TRBV28|.
TGTGCCAGCAGGCTGACAGGGGACGGCACTGAAGCTTTCTTT
CASRLTGDGTEAFF
>.|TRBJ1-5|TRBV15|once
TGTGCCACCTCCGACCCTAATCAGCCCCAGCATTTT
CATSDPNQPQHF
>TRBD2|TRBJ2-5|TRBV7-7|.
TGTGCCAGCAGCCCACCGTCTCGGGCTAGCGGGAGATTAAACGAGGGGGAGACCCAGTACTTC
CASSPPSRASGRLNEGETQYF
>TRBD2|TRBJ2-2|TRBV6-5|.
TGTGCCAGCAGTTACCTGACTAGCGGGAACACCGGGGAGCTGTTTTTT
CASSYLTSGNTGELFF
>.|TRBJ2-7|TRBV30|.
TGTGCCTGGAGCCCAGGGTTCCTCTCCTACGAGCAGTACTTC
CAWSPGFLSYEQYF
>.|TRBJ1-4|TRBV11-1|.
TGTGCCAGCAGCCAGGATGGACGGAGCGGGAATGAAAAACTGTTTTTT
CASSQDGRSGNEKLFF
>.|TRBJ2-7|TRBV9|once
TGTGCCAGCAGCCCGCAGACAGACTCCTACGAGCAGTACTTC
CASSPQTDSYEQYF
>.|TRBJ1-3|TRBV7-9|.
TGTGCCAGCAGCTTAGACGGCAGCCAAAACACCATATATTTT
CASSLDGSQNTIYF
>TRBD2|TRBJ2-3|TRBV7-3|.
TGTGCCAGCAGCTCTAGCGGGAGGCGGCAAGATACGCAGTATTTT
CASSSSGRRQDTQYF